A selection of T cell receptor beta chains follows, all from one sample in a study of shared clonotypes between healthy human individuals. TCRdb's table, derived via immunoSEQ multiplex PCR, lists solely in-frame clones and lacks some. The sample gives about 2 million clones, 85% to 95% of which show up once; 0.1% to 0.15% is in the top ten. The sample consisted of naive CD4+ T cells sorted from blood. The receptor source for this set is a man aged 18 to 30 in good health. The CDR3 runs from the conserved cysteine through the conserved F or W. D genes are given only for firm matches. Size is stated for part of the rows, as once, few or many counts, or as a class when the clone is expanded.

d_gene: .; v_gene: TRBV12-5; j_gene: TRBJ2-2; abundance: .; len: 13; CDR3nt: TGTGCTAGTGGGCGTGAAGGCACCGGGGAGCTGTTTTTT; CDR3aa: CASGREGTGELFF
d_gene: .; v_gene: TRBV5-1; j_gene: TRBJ2-3; abundance: .; len: 16; CDR3nt: TGCGCCAGCAGCTTTTCGGGGGGCAAGTGGGAGGATACGCAGTATTTT; CDR3aa: CASSFSGGKWEDTQYF
d_gene: TRBD1; v_gene: TRBV7-9; j_gene: TRBJ1-4; abundance: .; len: 18; CDR3nt: TGTGCCAGCAGCCCGAGGACAGGGATTGGGGCGACTAATGAAAAACTGTTTTTT; CDR3aa: CASSPRTGIGATNEKLFF
d_gene: .; v_gene: TRBV7-9; j_gene: TRBJ1-2; abundance: once; len: 13; CDR3nt: TGTGCCAGCAGCTTAGCCCCGAACAATGGCTACACCTTC; CDR3aa: CASSLAPNNGYTF
d_gene: .; v_gene: TRBV30; j_gene: TRBJ1-1; abundance: .; len: 15; CDR3nt: TGTGCCTGGAGTCCAACTTCTGGGGGGCAAAGTGAAGCTTTCTTT; CDR3aa: CAWSPTSGGQSEAFF
d_gene: .; v_gene: TRBV7-8; j_gene: TRBJ1-2; abundance: .; len: 16; CDR3nt: TGTGCCAGCAGCTCCTCTTCGGGTCTGATTAACTATGGCTACACCTTC; CDR3aa: CASSSSSGLINYGYTF
d_gene: TRBD2; v_gene: TRBV6-5; j_gene: TRBJ2-4; abundance: once; len: 15; CDR3nt: TGTGCCAGCAGTGGAAGGGGACTAGGGGGGAACATTCAGTACTTC; CDR3aa: CASSGRGLGGNIQYF
d_gene: TRBD2; v_gene: TRBV5-4; j_gene: TRBJ2-2; abundance: once; len: 17; CDR3nt: TGTGCCAGCAGCTTGGGTAGCGGGGGGACCCACACCGGGGAGCTGTTTTTT; CDR3aa: CASSLGSGGTHTGELFF
d_gene: .; v_gene: TRBV5-4; j_gene: TRBJ2-7; abundance: once; len: 14; CDR3nt: TGTGCCAGCAGTATAGGCGGGGGCACCTACGAGCAGTACTTC; CDR3aa: CASSIGGGTYEQYF
d_gene: TRBD2; v_gene: TRBV10-3; j_gene: TRBJ2-2; abundance: .; len: 15; CDR3nt: TGTGCCATCAGGCTAGCGGGAGGGGACACCGGGGAGCTGTTTTTT; CDR3aa: CAIRLAGGDTGELFF
d_gene: TRBD2; v_gene: TRBV13; j_gene: TRBJ2-7; abundance: .; len: 14; CDR3nt: TGTGCCAGCAGCTTTCCGCGAGCGGGGTTCGAGCAGTACTTC; CDR3aa: CASSFPRAGFEQYF
d_gene: .; v_gene: TRBV7-2; j_gene: TRBJ1-1; abundance: .; len: 17; CDR3nt: TGTGCCAGCAGCCCCCGCCCGGCAGGGAGGAGGAACACTGAAGCTTTCTTT; CDR3aa: CASSPRPAGRRNTEAFF
d_gene: .; v_gene: TRBV7-6; j_gene: TRBJ2-2; abundance: .; len: 13; CDR3nt: TGTGCCAGCAGCTTTGGAGCATCCGGGGAGCTGTTTTTT; CDR3aa: CASSFGASGELFF
d_gene: .; v_gene: TRBV5-8; j_gene: TRBJ2-7; abundance: .; len: 16; CDR3nt: TGTGCCAGCAGCTTGGTATTAAGTACTCTAGCCTACGAGCAGTACTTC; CDR3aa: CASSLVLSTLAYEQYF
d_gene: .; v_gene: TRBV6-5; j_gene: TRBJ2-2; abundance: .; len: 15; CDR3nt: TGTGCCAGCAGTTACTGGGTGGCGGGCACCGGGGAGCTGTTTTTT; CDR3aa: CASSYWVAGTGELFF
d_gene: .; v_gene: TRBV28; j_gene: TRBJ1-4; abundance: .; len: 12; CDR3nt: TGTGCCAGCAGACAACTTAATGAAAAACTGTTTTTT; CDR3aa: CASRQLNEKLFF